The 5 T cell receptor beta chains listed next were all sequenced from one sample in a study of graft-versus-host responses after intestinal transplantation. Sequencing used immunoSEQ multiplex PCR; TCRdb keeps in-frame clones, though not all of them. This table holds some 45,000 clones, roughly 91% found once. The input for sequencing was PBMCs, taken 524 days after transplant. All receptors come from a human patient who received an intestinal transplant, so some T cells may come from the graft donor.

This clone came up a few times. The CDR3 nucleotides read TGTGCCAGGGGACAGGAAGAGTACTATGGCTACACCTTC. Translating gives CARGQEEYYGYTF. The V call is TRBV2, the J call TRBJ1-2; 8 bases are a match to TRBD1. The CDR3 length is 13 residues. Germline CDR1 is SNHLY and CDR2 is FYNNEI. The ends lost 9 bases at V and 3 bases at J; junction bases unmatched: 6.

The chain uses TRBV5-4 and TRBJ2-3; D may be TRBD1 (5 bases). The CDR3 runs 12 residues. Trimming left V 3 bases short and J 5 bases short, with 7 bases between. CDR1 is SGHNT and CDR2 is YYREEE in the germline V gene (reference sequence). CDR3 loop: CASSSQEDTQYF. CDR3 DNA: TGTGCCAGCAGCTCACAGGAAGATACGCAGTATTTT.

This rearrangement joins TRBV11-3 to TRBJ1-1, with D unclear. The CDR3 covers 9 residues. The V and J ends lost 3 bases and 10 bases respectively, with 3 bases between them. Germline CDR1 is SGHNT and CDR2 is YENEEA. DNA of the CDR3: TGTGCCAGCAGCTTCGGAGCTTTCTTT. This codes for CASSFGAFF.

The chain recombines TRBV5-1 with TRBJ2-1, with D uncertain. Germline CDR1 is SGHRS and CDR2 is YFSETQ. This CDR3 has 17 amino acids. V lost 1 base and J lost 0, with 14 bases in between. DNA of the CDR3: TGCGCCAGCAGCTTGTCTATCGGCGGAAGCTCCTACAATGAGCAGTTCTTC. Amino acid sequence: CASSLSIGGSSYNEQFF. The complete variable domain, with remaining parts taken from reference TRBV5-1 and TRBJ2-1, reads KAGVTQTPRYLIKTRGQQVTLSCSPISGHRSVSWYQQTPGQGLQFLFEYFSETQRNKGNFPGRFSGRQFSNSRSEMNVSTLELGDSALYLCASSLSIGGSSYNEQFFGPGTRLTVL.

The chain uses TRBV5-1 and TRBJ2-5; D not certain. The CDR3 totals 11 residues. Trimming removed 5 bases at V and 5 bases at J, with 7 bases between. Germline V gene data show CDR1 as SGHRS and CDR2 as YFSETQ. CDR3 protein: CASRVGETQYF. The CDR3 DNA sequence: TGCGCCAGCAGAGTCGGGGAGACCCAGTACTTC.